This is a list of T cell receptor beta chains from one sample in a study of OX40 agonist ivuxolimab in advanced cancers. This table comes from immunoSEQ multiplex PCR, and its TCRdb copy is limited to in-frame clones, with some not included. The repertoire consists of fewer than 80,000 clones, with around 81% occurring once and the leading ten covering almost 6%. Sequenced here: CD4+ or CD8+ T cells sorted from blood, sampled in a trial of the OX40 agonist ivuxolimab. These receptors originate from an adult with an advanced solid tumor such as melanoma, head and neck, liver or kidney cancer. The CDR3 runs from the conserved cysteine through the conserved F or W. Fields, in order: V gene, J gene, CDR3 protein.

TRBV7-8	TRBJ1-4	CASSYEVAGGNEKLFF
TRBV18	TRBJ1-1	CASSPQDRNTEAFF
TRBV27	TRBJ1-2	CASSSTGQRGYTF
TRBV18	TRBJ2-5	CASSPILGAQEETQYF
TRBV4-1	TRBJ1-4	CASSQVSGNEKLFF
TRBV27	TRBJ2-2	CASSPRTGEGSGELFF
TRBV7-8	TRBJ1-2	CASSLTQYLANYGYTF
TRBV4-2	TRBJ2-5	CASSGTGGRQETQYF
TRBV4-3	TRBJ2-7	CASSQDSTSGTYEQYF
TRBV10-1	TRBJ2-1	CASNPGTGKKFF
TRBV15	TRBJ2-1	CATSGGGQGTYNEQFF
TRBV5-6	TRBJ2-5	CASSLGGGQETQYF
TRBV5-8	TRBJ1-5	CASSLGQGKQPQHF
TRBV7-9	TRBJ2-2	CASSSQNIFTPVWMFF
TRBV7-9	TRBJ2-3	CASTRQGALDTQYF
TRBV19	TRBJ2-6	CASHPARDGSSGANVLTF
TRBV5-4	TRBJ2-5	CASSPRYQETQYF
TRBV27	TRBJ2-7	CASSFGDSRGSYEQYF
TRBV2	TRBJ1-4	CASSVHEKLFF
TRBV10-2	TRBJ2-7	CASSESRTGDYEQYF
TRBV28	TRBJ2-3	CASSLWGGGADTQYF
TRBV27	TRBJ1-3	CASSRRVASGNTIYF
TRBV4-3	TRBJ2-7	CASSQDSSGSYEQYF
TRBV30	TRBJ1-6	CAWSGTGSSYNSPLHF
TRBV19	TRBJ2-1	CASSITQEQFF
TRBV4-3	TRBJ1-1	CASSQEDSRSEAFF
TRBV28	TRBJ1-2	CASSDYGYTF
TRBV6-6	TRBJ2-5	CASSLYSGAQETQYF
TRBV27	TRBJ1-5	CASSEQGGNQPQHF
TRBV9	TRBJ2-7	CASSYGGAAYEQYF
TRBV9	TRBJ2-3	CASSVSLAGGTDTQYF
TRBV28	TRBJ1-2	CASSSGAWGNYGYTF
TRBV4-3	TRBJ2-1	CASSQVAGKNYNEQFF
TRBV5-1	TRBJ2-5	CASSLVEGETQYF
TRBV4-3	TRBJ2-2	CASSQEPEGGGNTGELFF
TRBV6-4	TRBJ2-2	CASSERQETGELFF
TRBV18	TRBJ2-2	CASSPEGLSTGELFF
TRBV6-4	TRBJ2-1	CASSDSGTSVTNEQFF
TRBV11-3	TRBJ2-2	CASSLESGTEVTGELFF
TRBV27	TRBJ2-1	CASSLGGGTYNEQFF
TRBV13	TRBJ1-3	CASSLAGFAGNTIYF
TRBV5-4	TRBJ1-2	CASSPDIAGYGYTF
TRBV2	TRBJ1-5	CASRDRPFSNQPQHF
TRBV20-1	TRBJ2-7	CSAAPIYEQYF
TRBV28	TRBJ1-6	CASSLGAGNSPLHF
TRBV30	TRBJ1-4	CAWSRTGWEKLFF
TRBV14	TRBJ1-1	CASSHRDHAEAFF
TRBV4-1	TRBJ2-3	CASSQALLAELTDTQYF
TRBV27	TRBJ2-1	CASTGRRLEVNEQFF
TRBV2	TRBJ1-5	CASSEALLILGPSNQPQHF
TRBV6-1	TRBJ1-6	CASKMERGTPLHF
TRBV11-1	TRBJ2-2	CASSLGRGIGTGELFF
TRBV28	TRBJ2-1	CASSPQTSGATNEQFF